This T cell receptor beta chain was found in a study of identical twins. Using its own MiXCR run on the 5' RACE reads, TCRdb lists one record per CDR3 protein. This repertoire shows 600,000 to 700,000 distinct CDR3 sequences, 21% found once; its top ten account for 4% to 4.5%. For this clonotype: Its target is unknown.

General study points: Partial confounding of zero-insertion analyses by invariant MAIT and iNKT cells was possible.

The CDR3 extends over 14 amino acids. Germline V gives CDR1 DFQATT, CDR2 SNEGSKA (reference sequence). V shed 1 base and J shed 2 bases, with 11 bases lying between them. Separately, the same data were catalogued under a study of T cells expressing NK-cell markers. As that study records: Where a handful of donors were concerned, these clonotypes also led the CD3+CD56-NKG2C+ fraction.

The TCR comes from a woman in her late teens or twenties in good health. Sequencing was performed on PBMCs. The chain couples TRBV20-1 to TRBJ2-5, with D possibly being TRBD2 (7 bases). CDR3 in DNA: TGCAGTGCTAGAGCGGGGGGCCCACAAGAGACCCAGTACTTC. The encoded protein is CSARAGGPQETQYF.